The 32 T cell receptor beta chains given below trace back to one sample, sequenced in a study of control samples from healthy donors and cancer patients. Clones were sequenced by immunoSEQ multiplex PCR, and TCRdb holds only the in-frame ones, with some missing. This sample has 150,000 to 200,000 clones, with about 91% found just once. Sequencing was performed on blood. Every receptor here comes from a woman aged 40 to 55 in good health.

The rearrangement joins TRBV7-6 to TRBJ2-1; the match to TRBD2 covers 13 bases. The CDR3 covers 15 residues. Germline CDR1 reads SGHVS; CDR2 reads FNYEAQ. The V and J ends lost 4 bases and 7 bases, in that order; junction bases with no gene match: 4. CDR3 residues: CASSSGLAGANEQFF. The CDR3, as DNA: TGTGCCAGCAGCTCCGGACTAGCGGGGGCAAATGAGCAGTTCTTC.

The chain is built from TRBV4-1 and TRBJ1-2, with D possibly being TRBD1 (6 bases). Deletions cut 1 base from V and 6 bases from J, with 12 bases between. CDR3 length: 14 residues. Germline V gene lookup returns CDR1 MGHRA and CDR2 YSYEKL. CDR3 protein: CASSQVGTGNGYTF. In DNA form, the CDR3 reads TGCGCCAGCAGCCAAGTAGGAACAGGGAATGGCTACACCTTC.

V is TRBV3-1 (or the pseudogene TRBV3-2) and J is TRBJ2-2; TRBD2 agrees at 8 bases. Germline CDR1 is LGHDT and CDR2 is YNNKEL (reference sequence). CDR3 length equals 16 residues. Unmatched junction bases numbered 5, after V lost 2 bases and J lost 3 bases. CDR3 nucleotide sequence: TGTGCCAGCAGCCAATCTTCGGGGGGGGACACCGGGGAGCTGTTTTTT. Its protein is CASSQSSGGDTGELFF.

The chain combines TRBV19 with TRBJ1-4, with TRBD1 matching over 7 bases. The ends lost 6 bases at V and 0 bases at J; junction bases unmatched: 7. This CDR3 contains 16 residues. CDR1 is LNHDA, CDR2 SQIVND, per germline (reference sequence). CDR3 sequence reads: CASRTGNTATNEKLFF. DNA of the CDR3: TGTGCCAGTAGGACAGGGAACACCGCAACTAATGAAAAACTGTTTTTT.

This chain joins TRBV5-1 and TRBJ2-6; 11 positions match TRBD1. The CDR3 has 16 amino acids. Germline V gene data show CDR1 as SGHRS and CDR2 as YFSETQ. The V segment lost 8 bases and the J segment 4 bases; nucleotides outside the gene matches: 8. CDR3 sequence reads: CASTGQGALGANVLTF. CDR3 nucleotides: TGCGCCAGTACCGGACAGGGGGCATTGGGGGCCAACGTCCTGACTTTC.

The chain joins TRBV27 to TRBJ2-7; D perhaps matches TRBD2 (6 bases). Trimming pared 0 bases from V and 0 bases from J, leaving 9 bases between. Germline V gene lookup returns CDR1 MNHEY and CDR2 SMNVEV (reference sequence). The CDR3 spans 15 residues. The CDR3 DNA reads as TGTGCCAGCAGTTTATCGATGGGGGGCTCCTACGAGCAGTACTTC. This encodes CASSLSMGGSYEQYF.

This clone was observed a handful of times. The chain joins TRBV7-9 to TRBJ1-3; D may be TRBD1 (5 bases). This CDR3 has 17 amino acids. Trimming removed 2 bases at V and 0 bases at J, with 14 bases between. Looked up from germline, CDR1 is SEHNR and CDR2 is FQNEAQ (reference sequence). CDR3 bases: TGTGCCAGCAGCTTAAAGGGACGGCCCCTCTCTGGAAACACCATATATTTT. This translates into CASSLKGRPLSGNTIYF.

The chain links TRBV3-1 (or the pseudogene TRBV3-2) to TRBJ2-1; D not certain. The CDR3 is 13 amino acids. Trimming removed 0 bases from V and 5 bases from J, with 5 bases in between. Germline CDR1 reads LGHDT; CDR2 reads YNNKEL (reference sequence). The DNA of the CDR3 is TGTGCCAGCAGCCAAGATAGTAACAATGAGCAGTTCTTC. Translation: CASSQDSNNEQFF.

This clone has only one observation. The rearrangement links TRBV14 to TRBJ1-2; no definite D call. Germline-derived CDR1 and CDR2 are SGHDN and FVKESK. V dropped 4 bases and J dropped 7 bases, with 16 bases sitting between them. CDR3 length equals 14 residues. CDR3 amino acids: CASSLLSGLGGYTF. The CDR3 nucleotides are TGTGCCAGCAGCCTCCTAAGTGGATTGGGTGGCTACACCTTC.

The J gene is TRBJ1-1, the V gene TRBV12-3 or TRBV12-4; unclear D gene. With 3 bases removed from V and 7 bases from J, the gap between germline ends came to 6 bases. There are 11 residues in the CDR3. The CDR3 DNA reads as TGTGCCAGCAGTTTCTTAAGTGAAGCTTTCTTT. It specifies CASSFLSEAFF.

DNA of the CDR3: TGTGCCAGCAGCTTGGACCGCTTCGGGACCCAGTACTTC. Protein: CASSLDRFGTQYF. This chain joins TRBV5-4 and TRBJ2-5, with no clear D. The V gene's germline CDR1 is SGHNT and CDR2 YYREEE (reference sequence). Trimming removed 0 bases at V and 7 bases at J, with 10 bases between. The CDR3 sequence is 13 residues long.

The chain links TRBV5-1 to TRBJ1-1, with D possibly TRBD1 on 5 matching bases. V shed 3 bases and J shed 2 bases, with 14 bases lying between them. This CDR3 has 15 amino acids. Germline values: CDR1 SGHRS, CDR2 YFSETQ. CDR3 DNA: TGCGCCAGCAGCTCGGCCGGGGGGGTTAACACTGAAGCTTTCTTT. Its translation: CASSSAGGVNTEAFF.

CDR3 sequence (DNA): TGTGCCAGCAGTTCCTTTACAGGGGCCCACGGGGAGCTGTTTTTT. It yields the protein CASSSFTGAHGELFF. V is TRBV6-5 and J is TRBJ2-2, with 7 nucleotides matching TRBD1. CDR3 length: 15 amino acids. With 4 bases clipped from V and 7 bases from J, the junction kept 9 bases outside the gene matches. In germline, CDR1 is MNHEY, CDR2 SVGAGI.

CDR3 loop: CASSRAGEVQPQHF. The CDR3 DNA is TGTGCCAGCAGCCGAGCAGGAGAGGTACAGCCCCAGCATTTT. The V and J genes are TRBV3-1 (or the pseudogene TRBV3-2) and TRBJ1-5; no clear D gene. Germline lookup yields CDR1 LGHDT and CDR2 YNNKEL (reference sequence). This CDR3 is built from 14 residues. V dropped 4 bases and J dropped 7 bases, with 14 bases sitting between them.

The V gene is TRBV5-1, the J gene TRBJ1-1; D may be TRBD1 (5 bases). V lost 3 bases and J lost 4, with 13 bases in between. The CDR3 extends over 14 amino acids. Germline CDR1 and CDR2: SGHRS and YFSETQ. The CDR3 sequence: CASSSQGGGTEAFF. CDR3 coding DNA: TGCGCCAGCAGCTCCCAGGGCGGGGGCACTGAAGCTTTCTTT. Looking up the rest from reference TRBV5-1 and TRBJ1-1 gives the full variable domain: KAGVTQTPRYLIKTRGQQVTLSCSPISGHRSVSWYQQTPGQGLQFLFEYFSETQRNKGNFPGRFSGRQFSNSRSEMNVSTLELGDSALYLCASSSQGGGTEAFFGQGTRLTVV.

The table lists this clone with a count of one. The J gene is TRBJ1-1, the V gene TRBV19; D perhaps matches TRBD1 (6 bases). Germline V gene sequence: CDR1 LNHDA, CDR2 SQIVND (reference sequence). The V and J ends lost 1 base and 7 bases respectively, with 16 bases between them. This CDR3 is built from 15 residues. CDR3 sequence (DNA): TGTGCCAGTAGTATAGGTAGCAGGGGCTGGGGTGAAGCTTTCTTT. This encodes CASSIGSRGWGEAFF. The whole variable domain, remainder taken from reference TRBV19 and TRBJ1-1, is DGGITQSPKYLFRKEGQNVTLSCEQNLNHDAMYWYRQDPGQGLRLIYYSQIVNDFQKGDIAEGYSVSREKKESFPLTVTSAQKNPTAFYLCASSIGSRGWGEAFFGQGTRLTVV.

The CDR3 nucleotides read TGTGCCAGCAGGCCCCACCTCTGGGACAGAGCTACCGGAAACACCATATATTTT. This gives the protein CASRPHLWDRATGNTIYF. This chain uses TRBV27 with TRBJ1-3, with 7 bases lining up with TRBD1. CDR1 and CDR2 from the germline V gene are MNHEY and SMNVEV (reference sequence). This CDR3 is built from 18 residues. Unmatched junction bases numbered 18, after V lost 6 bases and J lost 4 bases.

The chain has TRBV27 and TRBJ1-1; D is possibly TRBD1 (6 bases). V was shortened by 2 bases and J by 8 bases, with 18 bases between the two germline ends. This CDR3 has 15 residues. Germline V gene sequence: CDR1 MNHEY, CDR2 SMNVEV (reference sequence). The CDR3 region is CASSLATGLLTEAFF. In DNA, the CDR3 is TGTGCCAGCAGTTTAGCCACAGGGCTTCTGACGGAAGCTTTCTTT.

The chain recombines TRBV2 with TRBJ2-2, with D hard to call. Trimming took off 4 bases at V and 8 bases at J, with 5 bases between the two ends. The CDR3 runs to 11 residues. CDR1 is SNHLY and CDR2 is FYNNEI in the germline V gene. For the CDR3, the DNA is TGTGCCAGCAGTGTTCCAGGGGAGCTGTTTTTT. Its translation is CASSVPGELFF.

Only one count was recorded for this clone. This sequence joins TRBV12-3 or TRBV12-4 and TRBJ2-7; the match to TRBD1 covers 7 bases. This CDR3 region has 12 residues. The junction had 4 bases not matched to a gene; V was cut back by 5 bases and J by 6 bases. The CDR3 region is CASSQGGGEQYF. The CDR3 nucleotides are TGTGCCAGCAGTCAAGGGGGCGGCGAGCAGTACTTC.

V and J are TRBV6-5 and TRBJ2-5; TRBD1 agrees at 9 bases. The CDR3 sequence is 13 residues long. V trimming: 7 bases; J trimming: 3 bases; junction bases outside the gene matches: 3. Germline loops: CDR1 MNHEY, CDR2 SVGAGI. For the CDR3, the DNA is TGTGCCAGCACTGGACAGGGGAAAGAGACCCAGTACTTC. This translates into CASTGQGKETQYF.

This sequence joins TRBV27 and TRBJ1-1; TRBD1 might be the D (6 bases). There are 17 residues in the CDR3. Germline CDR1 MNHEY, CDR2 SMNVEV (reference sequence). Trimming removed 3 bases at V and 1 base at J, with 18 bases between. CDR3 residues: CASSFRAFTGSNTEAFF. In DNA, the CDR3 is TGTGCCAGCAGTTTTAGGGCTTTTACAGGGTCGAACACTGAAGCTTTCTTT.

The chain is built from TRBV5-1 and TRBJ2-1, with TRBD1 as a possible D gene (6 bases). In germline, CDR1 is SGHRS, CDR2 YFSETQ. The CDR3 totals 14 residues. Trimming stripped 4 bases from V and 9 bases from J, with 17 bases between. For the CDR3, the DNA is TGCGCCAGCAGCCCCGGCCCCGAGGGGGTTGAGCAGTTCTTC. Translated, it gives CASSPGPEGVEQFF.

This clone showed up just a few times. This chain joins TRBV3-1 (or the pseudogene TRBV3-2) and TRBJ2-5; 11 bases align to TRBD2. With V trimmed by 11 bases and J by 6 bases, 8 bases remained unmatched. Germline lookup yields CDR1 LGHDT and CDR2 YNNKEL (reference sequence). This CDR3 spans 13 amino acids. The CDR3 protein is CASHSGGGKTQYF. In nucleotides, the CDR3 is TGTGCCTCCCATAGCGGGGGGGGCAAGACCCAGTACTTC.

The V call is TRBV5-1, the J call TRBJ1-4; D possibly corresponds to TRBD1 (5 bases). In germline, CDR1 is SGHRS, CDR2 YFSETQ. The germline V and J ends were trimmed by 4 bases and 5 bases, with 9 bases remaining between them. The CDR3 runs to 13 residues. The CDR3 loop reads CASSPGGNEKLFF. As DNA, the CDR3 is TGCGCCAGCAGCCCGGGGGGGAATGAAAAACTGTTTTTT.

The chain employs TRBV2 and TRBJ2-5, with D perhaps TRBD2 (6 bases). V was pared by 9 bases and J by 5 bases, with 22 bases between. This CDR3 is 15 amino acids long. Germline V gene sequence: CDR1 SNHLY, CDR2 FYNNEI. This chain's CDR3 is CASTSRLAVWETQYF. The CDR3 nucleotides read TGTGCCAGTACTAGCCGGCTTGCGGTGTGGGAGACCCAGTACTTC.

The chain carries TRBV7-3 and TRBJ2-5; no clear D gene. The V end was cut by 3 bases, the J end by 3 bases, with 11 bases between. The CDR3 extends over 14 amino acids. Germline CDR1 is SGHTA and CDR2 is FQGTGA. The CDR3 region has the DNA TGTGCCAGCAGCTTGGGCTATGGCGAAGAGACCCAGTACTTC. Its protein is CASSLGYGEETQYF.

The rearrangement uses TRBV7-9 and TRBJ1-1; 8 bases align to TRBD1. CDR1 and CDR2 from the germline V gene are SEHNR and FQNEAQ (reference sequence). V was pared by 2 bases and J by 5 bases, with 10 bases of the junction left unmatched. The CDR3 runs 16 residues. CDR3 sequence reads: CASSLFLGTGYTEAFF. CDR3 coding DNA: TGTGCCAGCAGCTTATTCTTAGGGACAGGCTATACTGAAGCTTTCTTT.

This clone came up once. The chain links TRBV10-3 to TRBJ1-4; D is undetermined. Looked up from germline, CDR1 is ENHRY and CDR2 is SYGVKD. Trimming left V 7 bases short and J 7 bases short, with 16 bases between. The CDR3 extends over 14 amino acids. The CDR3 region has the DNA TGTGCCATCAAGCAGGAGGGCCCCGGTGAAAAACTGTTTTTT. Protein sequence: CAIKQEGPGEKLFF.

This chain uses TRBV3-1 (or the pseudogene TRBV3-2) with TRBJ1-2; D unclear. This CDR3 spans 15 amino acids. The germline CDR1 and CDR2 sequences are LGHDT and YNNKEL (reference sequence). Trimming stripped 1 base from V and 3 bases from J, with 12 bases between. CDR3 in DNA: TGTGCCAGCAGCCAAGGTACGGTGCATTACTATGGCTACACCTTC. Protein product: CASSQGTVHYYGYTF.

In its sample, this clone was seen once. The chain employs TRBV5-1 and TRBJ1-3, with no clear D. The CDR3 contains 17 residues. Germline assignment: CDR1 SGHRS and CDR2 YFSETQ. The V and J ends lost 1 base and 0 bases respectively, with 14 bases between them. The CDR3 is CASSLRAASTSGNTIYF. CDR3 nucleotide sequence: TGCGCCAGCAGCTTGCGCGCCGCTTCTACCTCTGGAAACACCATATATTTT.

The rearrangement joins TRBV28 to TRBJ1-4; tentatively, D is TRBD1 (6 bases). Trimming shortened V by 4 bases and J by 4 bases, and 13 bases separated the two germline ends. The CDR3 runs to 15 residues. Germline V CDR1 and CDR2: MDHEN, SYDVKM. CDR3 residues: CASSSLQGYNEKLFF. DNA of the CDR3: TGTGCCAGCAGTTCGCTGCAGGGGTATAATGAAAAACTGTTTTTT.